These 14 T cell receptor beta chains came from one sample sequenced in a study of T cell changes during pregnancy in multiple sclerosis. Assay: immunoSEQ multiplex PCR; the TCRdb copy retains only in-frame clones and omits some. The repertoire has roughly 64,000 clones, roughly 91% of them found once; the top ten carry 1% to 1.5%. This specimen consisted of peripheral blood, obtained in the second trimester of pregnancy. The source is a female donor with multiple sclerosis, enrolled in a pregnancy study.

The chain carries TRBV28 and TRBJ2-2; D is perhaps TRBD2 (6 bases). The CDR3 loop spans 16 amino acids. Germline V gene sequence: CDR1 MDHEN, CDR2 SYDVKM. V lost 6 bases and J 3 bases, leaving 17 bases between the germline ends. DNA for the CDR3: TGTGCCAGCAGCTGGCGGGACTTTGGGGACACCGGGGAGCTGTTTTTT. Translated, it gives CASSWRDFGDTGELFF.

The chain employs TRBV6-5 and TRBJ2-7, with 8 bases aligning to TRBD1. Germline V gene lookup returns CDR1 MNHEY and CDR2 SVGAGI. Trimming took 5 bases from V and 4 from J; bases not matched to a gene: 10. This CDR3 is built from 15 residues. This CDR3 reads CASSQDGTGLYEQYF. The DNA of the CDR3 is TGTGCCAGCAGTCAAGACGGGACAGGACTGTACGAGCAGTACTTC.

This sequence joins TRBV27 and TRBJ1-1, with D hard to call. V was trimmed by 6 bases and J by 4 bases, leaving 9 bases between them. From germline, CDR1 is MNHEY and CDR2 SMNVEV (reference sequence). The CDR3 sequence is 12 residues long. In nucleotides, the CDR3 is TGTGCCAGCAGGAGCCGGGGCACTGAAGCTTTCTTT. This gives the protein CASRSRGTEAFF.

This clone was observed once. V is TRBV11-2 and J is TRBJ2-7; 7 nucleotides match TRBD2. Germline loops: CDR1 SGHAT, CDR2 FQNNGV. Trimming took 5 bases from V and 5 from J; bases not matched to a gene: 12. The CDR3 runs to 15 residues. The CDR3 loop is CASSVMSGDYHEQYF. Here the CDR3 DNA reads TGTGCCAGCAGCGTAATGTCTGGGGACTACCACGAGCAGTACTTC. Filled out from reference TRBV11-2 and TRBJ2-7, the complete variable domain reads EAGVAQSPRYKIIEKRQSVAFWCNPISGHATLYWYQQILGQGPKLLIQFQNNGVVDDSQLPKDRFSAERLKGVDSTLKIQPAKLEDSAVYLCASSVMSGDYHEQYFGPGTRLTVT.

V gene TRBV5-6 combines with J gene TRBJ1-1, with 7 bases fitting TRBD1. The CDR3 is 14 residues long. From germline, CDR1 is SGHDT and CDR2 YYEEEE. The trim removed 0 bases at V and 6 bases at J, leaving 5 bases unmatched. In DNA, the CDR3 is TGTGCCAGCAGCTTGGCCAGGGGGAGAGCTGAAGCTTTCTTT. Its protein product is CASSLARGRAEAFF.

In this sample, this clone turned up once. The chain combines TRBV4-1 with TRBJ2-3; the D gene is possibly TRBD2 (6 bases). V lost 3 bases, J lost 11 bases, and 12 bases lay in between. The CDR3 contains 12 residues. The germline CDR1 and CDR2 sequences are MGHRA and YSYEKL. The CDR3 DNA follows: TGCGCCAGCAGCCAGACCGGGACTTGGCAGTATTTT. Protein sequence: CASSQTGTWQYF.

The gene calls are TRBV6-5 and TRBJ2-3, with D hard to call. CDR1 is MNHEY, CDR2 SVGAGI, per germline. The CDR3 contains 14 residues. V lost 4 bases and J 6 bases, leaving 14 bases between the germline ends. The chain's CDR3 is CASSSSRLADTQYF. In DNA form, the CDR3 reads TGTGCCAGCAGTTCTTCACGACTGGCGGATACGCAGTATTTT.

The rearrangement links TRBV9 to TRBJ1-2; D is uncertain. Trimming pared 3 bases from V and 2 bases from J, leaving 11 bases between. This CDR3 is 14 amino acids long. Germline loops: CDR1 SGDLS, CDR2 YYNGEE. In DNA, the CDR3 is TGTGCCAGCAGCGCCCGTCTAGGAAACTATGGCTACACCTTC. The encoded protein is CASSARLGNYGYTF.

The chain recombines TRBV27 with TRBJ1-2; D perhaps matches TRBD1 (5 bases). CDR3 length: 12 amino acids. Germline CDR1 reads MNHEY; CDR2 reads SMNVEV (reference sequence). V was cut by 5 bases and J by 5 bases, with 9 bases left in between. CDR3 bases: TGTGCCAGCAGTCCCACAGGTTATGGCTACACCTTC. Its translation is CASSPTGYGYTF.

This chain uses TRBV5-1 with TRBJ1-6, with D possibly being TRBD1 (5 bases). Trimming took 2 bases from V and 5 from J, leaving 11 bases between them. Germline V gives CDR1 SGHRS, CDR2 YFSETQ. The CDR3 is 15 amino acids. The CDR3 DNA is TGCGCCAGCAGCTTTACAGGAGGGGATAATTCACCCCTCCACTTT. It translates to CASSFTGGDNSPLHF.

This rearrangement joins TRBV6-1 to TRBJ1-2; no clear D gene. Germline CDR1 is MNHNS and CDR2 is SASEGT. This CDR3 comprises 15 residues. Deletions cut 0 bases from V and 4 bases from J, with 12 bases between. DNA of the CDR3: TGTGCCAGCAGTGAAGCTCCGGGTCTTAGCTATGGCTACACCTTC. Protein sequence: CASSEAPGLSYGYTF.

V gene TRBV6-4 combines with J gene TRBJ2-4; D is possibly TRBD2 (6 bases). The germline V and J ends were trimmed by 4 bases and 4 bases, with 17 bases remaining between them. The germline V gene encodes CDR1 MRHNA and CDR2 SNTAGT. CDR3 length equals 16 residues. CDR3: CASSGLRETRKNIQYF. CDR3 coding DNA: TGTGCCAGCAGTGGTTTACGGGAGACCCGGAAAAACATTCAGTACTTC.

The chain couples TRBV5-6 to TRBJ1-2; D not certain. Germline-derived CDR1 and CDR2 are SGHDT and YYEEEE. The CDR3 totals 13 residues. Trimming took 0 bases from V and 8 from J, leaving 11 bases between them. The CDR3 DNA is TGTGCCAGCAGCTTGGTTTCTGGCGGAGGCTACACCTTC. It yields the protein CASSLVSGGGYTF.

With regard to this clone: At one end the junction does not follow the germline gene, possibly because of a read error. The chain combines TRBV7-7 with TRBJ1-1, with D unresolved. In germline, CDR1 is SSHAT, CDR2 FNYEAQ (reference sequence). The CDR3 extends over 17 amino acids. CDR3 DNA sequence: TGTGCTAGCAGCTTAAGAGCACGTAAGCCGTTGAACACTGAAGCTTTCTTT. It specifies CASSLRARKPLNTEAFF.